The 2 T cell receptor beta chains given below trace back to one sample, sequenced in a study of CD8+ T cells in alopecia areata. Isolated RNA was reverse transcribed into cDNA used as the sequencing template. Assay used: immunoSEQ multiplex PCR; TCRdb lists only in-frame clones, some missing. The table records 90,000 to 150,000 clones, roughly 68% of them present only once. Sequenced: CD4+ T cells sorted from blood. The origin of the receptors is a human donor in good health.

Here the CDR3 DNA reads TGCGCCAGCCAGTTCAGGACAGGGGACACCGGGGAGCTGTTTTTT. Translating it yields CASQFRTGDTGELFF. This chain connects TRBV5-1 to TRBJ2-2; 9 positions agree with TRBD1. After removal of 7 bases from V and 3 bases from J, the junction contained 7 bases not matched to a gene. The CDR3 loop spans 15 amino acids. Germline values: CDR1 SGHRS, CDR2 YFSETQ.

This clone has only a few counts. The CDR3 nucleotides read TGTGCCAGCACCAGAGTGAGAGGGGTGCCTGAAGCTTTCTTT. Protein: CASTRVRGVPEAFF. V is TRBV6-5 and J is TRBJ1-1; weak D call: TRBD1 (5 bases). Germline CDR1 and CDR2: MNHEY and SVGAGI. The CDR3 has 14 residues. The V gene lost 7 bases and the J gene lost 6 bases, with 18 bases spanning the gap.